This TCR beta chain was observed in a study of blood T cell repertoires in COVID-19. CDR1 is LGHDT, CDR2 YNNKEL, per germline (reference sequence). This CDR3 spans 14 amino acids. Deletions cut 4 bases from V and 7 bases from J, with 16 bases between. This clone was seen only a few times. TCRdb keeps only in-frame clones here, not all; method: immunoSEQ multiplex PCR. Of 100,000 to 130,000 clones listed, 85% to 95% are singletons. The rearrangement uses TRBV3-1 (or the pseudogene TRBV3-2) and TRBJ2-5; D perhaps matches TRBD1 (5 bases). This TCR was sampled from a woman in her 30s with acute or convalescent COVID-19. Material for sequencing was peripheral blood. The CDR3, as DNA: TGTGCCAGCAGCCGGGTGACGGTTACAGGGACCCAGTACTTC. This translates into CASSRVTVTGTQYF.